This T cell receptor beta chain was identified during a study of cytomegalovirus exposure and HLA in healthy donors. At the level of the study: Early released data comprised 80 million to 100 million unique TCRs from HLA-typed donors.

The germline gives CDR1 MNHNY, CDR2 SVGAGI (reference sequence). The length of the CDR3 is 16 residues. The germline V and J ends were trimmed by 5 bases and 5 bases, with 21 bases remaining between them. Regarding the study as a whole: The authors considered a cluster of highly shared sequence variants likely to be a sequencing artifact. Roughly uniform depth of sequencing across donors was assumed in presence/absence analyses.

60 Vbeta and 13 Jbeta primers were used in PCR. The assay was immunoSEQ multiplex PCR, and TCRdb's table has in-frame clones only and misses some. Counted here are under 150,000 clones, 65% to 85% occurring once; the ten biggest clones make up around 2.6%. Note on this clone: The antigen remains undetermined.

This sequence joins TRBV6-6 and TRBJ1-2; D is unresolved. Specimen: PBMCs. This receptor was obtained from a woman aged 18-29 years in good health and CMV-seronegative. CDR3: CASSPRGSGNVYGYTF. Here the CDR3 DNA reads TGTGCCAGCAGTCCCCGAGGGTCTGGAAATGTATATGGCTACACCTTC.